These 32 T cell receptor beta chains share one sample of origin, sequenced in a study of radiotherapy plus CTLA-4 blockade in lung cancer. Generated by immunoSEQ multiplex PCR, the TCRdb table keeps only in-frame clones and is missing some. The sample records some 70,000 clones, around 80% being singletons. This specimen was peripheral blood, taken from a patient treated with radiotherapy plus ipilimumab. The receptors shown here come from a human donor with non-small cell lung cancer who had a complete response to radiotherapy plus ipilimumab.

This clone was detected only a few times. The CDR3 DNA follows: TGTGCCAGCAGCCCTAGCGGACGCACAGATACGCAGTATTTT. Encoded protein: CASSPSGRTDTQYF. The chain employs TRBV9 and TRBJ2-3; 7 nucleotides line up with TRBD2. The CDR3 is made up of 14 amino acids. After removal of 4 bases from V and 1 base from J, the junction contained 3 bases not matched to a gene. Germline assignment: CDR1 SGDLS and CDR2 YYNGEE. Supplemented by reference TRBV9 and TRBJ2-3, the full variable domain reads DSGVTQTPKHLITATGQRVTLRCSPRSGDLSVYWYQQSLDQGLQFLIQYYNGEERAKGNILERFSAQQFPDLHSELNLSSLELGDSALYFCASSPSGRTDTQYFGPGTRLTVL.

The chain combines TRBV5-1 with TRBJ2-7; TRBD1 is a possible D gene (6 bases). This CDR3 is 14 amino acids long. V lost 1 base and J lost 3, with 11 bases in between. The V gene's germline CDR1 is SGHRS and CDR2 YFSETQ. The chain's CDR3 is CASSLTGMGYEQYV. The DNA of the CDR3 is TGCGCCAGCAGCTTGACAGGGATGGGCTACGAGCAGTACGTC.

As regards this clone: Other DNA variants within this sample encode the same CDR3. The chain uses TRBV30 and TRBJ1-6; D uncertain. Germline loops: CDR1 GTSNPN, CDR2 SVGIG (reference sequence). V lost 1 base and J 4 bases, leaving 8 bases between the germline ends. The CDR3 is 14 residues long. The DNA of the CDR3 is TGTGCCTGGAGTGGGACGGCTTATAATTCACCCCTCCACTTT. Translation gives CAWSGTAYNSPLHF.

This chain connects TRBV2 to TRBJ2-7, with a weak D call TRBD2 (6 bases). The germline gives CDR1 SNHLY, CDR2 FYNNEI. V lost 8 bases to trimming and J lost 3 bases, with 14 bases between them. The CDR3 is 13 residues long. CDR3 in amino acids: CASCKGLDYEQYF. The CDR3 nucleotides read TGTGCCAGCTGCAAGGGACTTGACTACGAGCAGTACTTC.

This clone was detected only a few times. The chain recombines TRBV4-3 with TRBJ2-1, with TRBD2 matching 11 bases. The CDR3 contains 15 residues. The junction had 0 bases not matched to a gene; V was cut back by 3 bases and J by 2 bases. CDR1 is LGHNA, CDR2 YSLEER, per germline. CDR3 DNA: TGCGCCAGCAGCCAGACTAGCGGGGCCTACAATGAGCAGTTCTTC. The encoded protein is CASSQTSGAYNEQFF.

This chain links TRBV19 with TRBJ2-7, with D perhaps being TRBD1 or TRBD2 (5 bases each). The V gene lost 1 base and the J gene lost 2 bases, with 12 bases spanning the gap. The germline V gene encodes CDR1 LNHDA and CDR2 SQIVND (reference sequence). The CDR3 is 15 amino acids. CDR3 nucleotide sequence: TGTGCCAGTAGTATAGTGGAGGCAGGGACCTACGAGCAGTACTTC. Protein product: CASSIVEAGTYEQYF.

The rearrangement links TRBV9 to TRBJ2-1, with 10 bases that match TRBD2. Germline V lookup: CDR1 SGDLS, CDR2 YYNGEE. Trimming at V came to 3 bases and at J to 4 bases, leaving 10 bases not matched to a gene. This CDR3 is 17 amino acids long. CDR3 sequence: CASSGRGAGGRYNEQFF. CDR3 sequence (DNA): TGTGCCAGCAGCGGGAGAGGAGCGGGGGGGCGGTACAATGAGCAGTTCTTC.

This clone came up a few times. CDR3 in DNA: TGTGCCAGCAGCGCATCGACATCCGGGGAGCTGTTTTTT. Its protein product is CASSASTSGELFF. J is TRBJ2-2 and V is TRBV9; no definite D call. V was cut by 3 bases and J by 6 bases, with 9 bases left in between. This CDR3 has 13 amino acids. The germline V gene has CDR1 SGDLS and CDR2 YYNGEE. The variable domain in full, completed from reference TRBV9 and TRBJ2-2, reads DSGVTQTPKHLITATGQRVTLRCSPRSGDLSVYWYQQSLDQGLQFLIQYYNGEERAKGNILERFSAQQFPDLHSELNLSSLELGDSALYFCASSASTSGELFFGEGSRLTVL.

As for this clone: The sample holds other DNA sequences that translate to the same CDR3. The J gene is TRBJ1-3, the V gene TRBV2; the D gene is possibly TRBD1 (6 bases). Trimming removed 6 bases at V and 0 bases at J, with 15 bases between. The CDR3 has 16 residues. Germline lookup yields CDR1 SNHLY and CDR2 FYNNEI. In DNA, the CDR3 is TGTGCCAGCAGCAAACAGGGTGCCCTCTCTGGAAACACCATATATTTT. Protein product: CASSKQGALSGNTIYF.

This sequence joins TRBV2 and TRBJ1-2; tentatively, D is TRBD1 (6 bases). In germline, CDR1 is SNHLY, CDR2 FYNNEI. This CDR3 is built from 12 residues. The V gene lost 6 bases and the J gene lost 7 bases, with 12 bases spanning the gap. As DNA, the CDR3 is TGTGCCAGCAGGCCCGGGGGCTCTGGCTACACCTTC. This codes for CASRPGGSGYTF.

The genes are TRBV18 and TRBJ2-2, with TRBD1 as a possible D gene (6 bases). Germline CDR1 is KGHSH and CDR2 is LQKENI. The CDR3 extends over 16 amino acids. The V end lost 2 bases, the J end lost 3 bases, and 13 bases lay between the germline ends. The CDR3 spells CASSPIQGGHTGELFF. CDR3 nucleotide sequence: TGTGCCAGCTCACCAATACAGGGCGGGCACACCGGGGAGCTGTTTTTT.

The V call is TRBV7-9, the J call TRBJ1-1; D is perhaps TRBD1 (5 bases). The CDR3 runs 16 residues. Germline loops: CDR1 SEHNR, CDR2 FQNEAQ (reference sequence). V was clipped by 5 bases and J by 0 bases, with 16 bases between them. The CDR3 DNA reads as TGTGCCAGCAGCCCAGGAACCGGGGGTTTGAACACTGAAGCTTTCTTT. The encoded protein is CASSPGTGGLNTEAFF.

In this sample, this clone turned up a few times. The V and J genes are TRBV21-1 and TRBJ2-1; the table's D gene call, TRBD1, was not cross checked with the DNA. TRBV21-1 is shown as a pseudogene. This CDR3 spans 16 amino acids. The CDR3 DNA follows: TGTGCCAGCAGCGCTAGACGGACAGGGGACCACAATGAGCAGTTCTTC. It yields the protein CASSARRTGDHNEQFF.

CDR3 protein: CASSSNREDGYTF. The CDR3 DNA reads as TGTGCCAGCAGCTCTAACAGGGAGGATGGCTACACCTTC. This rearrangement joins TRBV7-2 to TRBJ1-2; perhaps TRBD1 as D (6 bases). The CDR3 sequence is 13 residues long. The V end was cut by 4 bases, the J end by 6 bases, with 12 bases between. Germline lookup yields CDR1 SGHTA and CDR2 FQGNSA.

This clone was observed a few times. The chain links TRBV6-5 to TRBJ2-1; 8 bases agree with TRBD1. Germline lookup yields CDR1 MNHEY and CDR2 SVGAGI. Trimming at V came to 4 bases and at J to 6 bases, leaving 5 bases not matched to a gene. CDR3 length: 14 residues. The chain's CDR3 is CASSSTTGVNEQFF. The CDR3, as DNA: TGTGCCAGCAGTTCAACGACAGGGGTCAATGAGCAGTTCTTC.

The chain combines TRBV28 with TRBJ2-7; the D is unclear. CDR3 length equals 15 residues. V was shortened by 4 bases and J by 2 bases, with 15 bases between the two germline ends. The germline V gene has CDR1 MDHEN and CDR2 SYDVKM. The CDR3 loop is CASSSPTVSPYEQYF. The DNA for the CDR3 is TGTGCCAGCAGTTCACCCACCGTATCCCCCTACGAGCAGTACTTC. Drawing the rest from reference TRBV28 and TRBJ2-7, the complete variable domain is DVKVTQSSRYLVKRTGEKVFLECVQDMDHENMFWYRQDPGLGLRLIYFSYDVKMKEKGDIPEGYSVSREKKERFSLILESASTNQTSMYLCASSSPTVSPYEQYFGPGTRLTVT.

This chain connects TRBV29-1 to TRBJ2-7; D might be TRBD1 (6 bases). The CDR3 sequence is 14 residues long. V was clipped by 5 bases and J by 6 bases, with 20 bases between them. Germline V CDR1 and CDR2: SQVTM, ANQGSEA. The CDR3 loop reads CSVLDRTALSEQYF. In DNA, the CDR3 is TGCAGCGTTCTAGACAGGACGGCCCTCTCCGAGCAGTACTTC.

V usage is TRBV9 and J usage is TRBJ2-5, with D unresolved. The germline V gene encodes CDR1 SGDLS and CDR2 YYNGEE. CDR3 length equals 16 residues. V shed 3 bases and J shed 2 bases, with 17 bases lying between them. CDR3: CASSAHLGATQETQYF. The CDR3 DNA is TGTGCCAGCAGCGCCCATTTAGGTGCGACACAAGAGACCCAGTACTTC.

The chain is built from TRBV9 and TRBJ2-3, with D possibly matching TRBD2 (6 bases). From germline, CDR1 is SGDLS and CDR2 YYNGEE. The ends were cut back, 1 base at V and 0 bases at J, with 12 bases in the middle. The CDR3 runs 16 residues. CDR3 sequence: CASSVRYGSSTDTQYF. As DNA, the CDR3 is TGTGCCAGCAGCGTAAGATACGGGAGTAGCACAGATACGCAGTATTTT.

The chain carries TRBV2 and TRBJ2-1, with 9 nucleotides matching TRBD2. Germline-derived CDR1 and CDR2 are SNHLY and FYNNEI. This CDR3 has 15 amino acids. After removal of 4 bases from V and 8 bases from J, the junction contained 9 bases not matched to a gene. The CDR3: CASSGGGGRADEQFF. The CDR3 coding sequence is TGTGCCAGCAGTGGGGGTGGCGGGAGGGCCGATGAGCAGTTCTTC.

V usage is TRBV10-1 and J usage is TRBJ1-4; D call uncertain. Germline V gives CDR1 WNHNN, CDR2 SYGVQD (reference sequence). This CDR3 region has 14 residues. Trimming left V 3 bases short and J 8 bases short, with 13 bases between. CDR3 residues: CASSEVRGSEKLFF. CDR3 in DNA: TGCGCCAGCAGTGAAGTACGGGGAAGCGAAAAACTGTTTTTT.

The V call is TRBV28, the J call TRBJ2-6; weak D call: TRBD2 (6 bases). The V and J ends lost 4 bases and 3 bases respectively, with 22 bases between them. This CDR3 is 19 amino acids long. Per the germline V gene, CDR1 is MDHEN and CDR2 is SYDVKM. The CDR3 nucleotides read TGTGCCAGCAGTTCAATTCGAAGACGCGGGAATAGTGGGGCCAACGTCCTGACTTTC. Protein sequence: CASSSIRRRGNSGANVLTF.

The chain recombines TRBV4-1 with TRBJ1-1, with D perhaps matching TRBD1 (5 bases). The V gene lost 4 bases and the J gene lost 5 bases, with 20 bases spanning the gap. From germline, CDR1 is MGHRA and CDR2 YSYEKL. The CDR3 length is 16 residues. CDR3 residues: CASSLRLGQTRTEAFF. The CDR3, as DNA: TGCGCCAGCAGCCTGCGACTCGGACAAACGAGGACTGAAGCTTTCTTT.

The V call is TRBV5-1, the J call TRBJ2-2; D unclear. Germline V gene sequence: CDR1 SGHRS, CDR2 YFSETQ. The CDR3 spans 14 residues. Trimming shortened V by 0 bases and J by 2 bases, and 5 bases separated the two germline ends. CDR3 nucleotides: TGCGCCAGCAGCTTGGACACCAACACCGGGGAGCTGTTTTTT. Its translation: CASSLDTNTGELFF.

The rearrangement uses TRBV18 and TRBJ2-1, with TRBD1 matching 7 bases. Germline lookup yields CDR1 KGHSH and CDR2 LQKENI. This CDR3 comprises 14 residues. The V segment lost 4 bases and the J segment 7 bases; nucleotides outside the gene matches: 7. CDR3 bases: TGTGCCAGCTCACAAACTTCGACAGGGAATGAGCAGTTCTTC. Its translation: CASSQTSTGNEQFF.

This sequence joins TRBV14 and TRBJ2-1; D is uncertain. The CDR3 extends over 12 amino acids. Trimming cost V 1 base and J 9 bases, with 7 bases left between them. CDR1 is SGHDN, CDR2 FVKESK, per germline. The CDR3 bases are TGTGCCAGCAGCCAAGTAGGGTTTGAGCAGTTCTTC. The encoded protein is CASSQVGFEQFF.

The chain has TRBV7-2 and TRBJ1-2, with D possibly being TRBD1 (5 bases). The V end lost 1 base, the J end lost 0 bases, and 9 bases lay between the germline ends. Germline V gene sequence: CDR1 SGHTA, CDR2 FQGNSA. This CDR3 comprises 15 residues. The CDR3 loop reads CASSLDGATNYGYTF. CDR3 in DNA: TGTGCCAGCAGCTTAGATGGGGCCACTAACTATGGCTACACCTTC.

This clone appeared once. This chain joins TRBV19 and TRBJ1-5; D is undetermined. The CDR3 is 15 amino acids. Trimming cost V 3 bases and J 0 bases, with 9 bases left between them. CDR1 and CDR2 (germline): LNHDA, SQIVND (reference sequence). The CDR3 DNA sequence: TGTGCCAGTAGTATGTACGGATATAGCAATCAGCCCCAGCATTTT. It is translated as CASSMYGYSNQPQHF.

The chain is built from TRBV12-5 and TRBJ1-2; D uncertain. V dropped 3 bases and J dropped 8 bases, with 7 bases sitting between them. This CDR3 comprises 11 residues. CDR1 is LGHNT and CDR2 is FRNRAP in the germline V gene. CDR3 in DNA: TGTGCTAGTGGTTTCGGAGGGGGCTACACCTTC. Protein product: CASGFGGGYTF.

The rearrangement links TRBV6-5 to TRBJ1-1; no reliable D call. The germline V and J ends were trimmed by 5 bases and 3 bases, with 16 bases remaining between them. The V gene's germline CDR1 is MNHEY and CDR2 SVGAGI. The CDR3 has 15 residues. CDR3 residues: CASSRVSMSYTEAFF. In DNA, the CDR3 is TGTGCCAGCAGTCGCGTTAGTATGAGTTACACTGAAGCTTTCTTT.

The CDR3 spells CASSFSAETRRQFF. In DNA, the CDR3 is TGCGCCAGCAGCTTCAGCGCGGAAACAAGGCGTCAGTTCTTC. This chain links TRBV5-1 with TRBJ2-1; D is uncertain. The V gene lost 2 bases and the J gene lost 13 bases, with 19 bases spanning the gap. The CDR3 spans 14 residues. The germline V gene encodes CDR1 SGHRS and CDR2 YFSETQ.

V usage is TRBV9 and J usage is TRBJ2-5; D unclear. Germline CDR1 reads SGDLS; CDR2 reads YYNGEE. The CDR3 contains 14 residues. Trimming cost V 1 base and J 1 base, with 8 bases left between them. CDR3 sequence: CASSVTHTQETQYF. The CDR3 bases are TGTGCCAGCAGCGTAACACATACCCAAGAGACCCAGTACTTC.